The T cell receptor beta chain described here comes from a study of T cell repertoires in cytomegalovirus infection (dated by TCRdb to between 2019 and 2020). Study-level background: Peptide stimulations targeted recently identified HLA-C-restricted CMV epitopes, whose presentation resists viral immunomodulation, together with well-studied HLA-B-restricted epitopes. Donor HLA type was relevant to the analysis, because carriage of CMV infection together with the matching HLA type was indicated by public TCR beta signatures.

Data came from an Illumina HiSeq 1500. TCRdb trimmed the raw reads at Q25, called clones with MiXCR and kept productive beta chains. Each CDR3 protein gets just one entry, which takes the most common genes and DNA from the rows behind it. This sample gives about 310,000 distinct CDR3 sequences in total; around 25% of them show up just once. Of the sample, 13% is held by the ten largest clones. A few counts support this clonotype. The clone's antigen remains unknown. The record has no base qualities; no much larger clone is one base away. The treatment or condition label, read with the paper, signifies: in vitro stimulation with specific CMV peptide epitopes to enrich CMV-specific T cells. Results the study describes overall, beyond this receptor: The ex vivo response was dominated by HLA-C-restricted CMV-specific TCR beta clonotypes, and the single most frequent clonotype in two of eight donors was supplied by these HLA-C-restricted clonotypes. In both this cohort and an independent roughly 350-donor cohort, the cumulative frequency of public TCR beta family members distinguished carriers of CMV infection plus the relevant HLA type.

After removal of 0 bases from V and 5 bases from J, the junction retains 10 bases not matched to a gene. Reading the germline V gene (reference sequence) gives CDR1 SGHNT and CDR2 YYREEE. From the cysteine through the phenylalanine, the CDR3 covers 17 amino acids. Only the CDR3 region is kept as DNA, spanning 51 bases read in frame from base 1. The receptor was isolated from a human donor in good health (CMV status not recorded). Some clones in this sample may be carry-over from other donors' samples. The source material was cultured PBMCs, sampled from culture after CMV antigen stimulation. The chain employs TRBV5-4 and TRBJ2-5; 10 nucleotides in the junction match TRBD2. This receptor carries the CDR3 CASSLGLAGETWETQYF. The sequenced DNA is TGTGCCAGCAGCTTGGGTCTAGCGGGAGAGACCTGGGAGACCCAGTACTTC.